One T cell receptor beta chain is described in this entry. Looked up from germline, CDR1 is WSHSY and CDR2 is SAAADI. The V end was cut by 6 bases, the J end by 4 bases, with 10 bases between. This CDR3 region has 13 residues. The sample comes from a study of blood T cell repertoires in COVID-19. Looking at the study overall: The analysed material was cDNA or gDNA that came from T cells, B-cell-depleted T cells, or PBMCs.

Original methodology: How many nucleated cells were present was estimated from reference gene primer amplification. Sequenced by immunoSEQ multiplex PCR; TCRdb stores in-frame clones only, minus some. V and J calls and clone size are given by that table; D and trimming were obtained from the DNA. This table holds approximately 170,000 clones, 80% to 90% found once. The age range of participants was 18 to 89 years, with residence in about two dozen US areas. The chain links TRBV10-2 to TRBJ1-5, with TRBD1 as a possible D gene (6 bases). The clonotype comes from a woman between 45 and 60 years old in a cohort exposed to, infected with or recovered from COVID-19 (not recorded which). Sequences were obtained from PBMCs or T cells enriched from blood (not recorded which). The CDR3: CASSQDRNQPQHF. In nucleotides, the CDR3 is TGCGCCAGCAGCCAGGACAGAAATCAGCCCCAGCATTTT.